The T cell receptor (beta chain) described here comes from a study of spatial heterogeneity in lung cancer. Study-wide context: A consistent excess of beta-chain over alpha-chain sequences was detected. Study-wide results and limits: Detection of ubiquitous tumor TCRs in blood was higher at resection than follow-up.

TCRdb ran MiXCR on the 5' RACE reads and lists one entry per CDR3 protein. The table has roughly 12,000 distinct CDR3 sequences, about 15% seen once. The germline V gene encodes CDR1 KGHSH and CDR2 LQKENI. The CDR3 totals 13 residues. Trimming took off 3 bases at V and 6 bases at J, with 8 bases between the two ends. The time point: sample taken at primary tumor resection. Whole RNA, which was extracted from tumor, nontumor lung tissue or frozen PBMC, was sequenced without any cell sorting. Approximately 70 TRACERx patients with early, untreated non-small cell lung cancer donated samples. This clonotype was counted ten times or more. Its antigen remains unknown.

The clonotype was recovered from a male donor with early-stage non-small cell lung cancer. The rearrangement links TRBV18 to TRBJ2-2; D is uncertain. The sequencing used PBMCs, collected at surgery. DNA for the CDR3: TGTGCCAGCTCACCGAGGAAGGCCGGGGAGCTGTTTTTT. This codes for CASSPRKAGELFF. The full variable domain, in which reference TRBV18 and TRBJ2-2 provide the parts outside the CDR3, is NAGVMQNPRHLVRRRGQEARLRCSPMKGHSHVYWYRQLPEEGLKFMVYLQKENIIDESGMPKERFSAEFPKEGPSILRIQQVVRGDSAAYFCASSPRKAGELFFGEGSRLTVL.